The rows below give T cell receptor beta chains drawn from one sample of a study of T cells in Graves' hyperthyroidism and ophthalmopathy. From the multiplex PCR reads, TCRdb called clonotypes with MiXCR, one entry per CDR3 protein. The data show around 250,000 distinct CDR3 sequences, more than 12% seen once. The specimen was blood. The origin of the receptors is a middle-aged woman with Graves' hyperthyroidism that later progressed to Graves' ophthalmopathy. Each CDR3 is given with its conserved first and last residue. Each record gives: J gene, V gene, D gene, clone size, CDR3 protein, CDR3 DNA. The D gene is left open where the match is weak. Expanded clones are given a class, and other clones once, few, many or no size at all.

>TRBJ1-5|TRBV6-1|.|few
CASSAFLGNQPQHF
TGTGCCAGCAGCGCCTTTCTTGGCAATCAGCCCCAGCATTTT
>TRBJ2-7|TRBV5-6|TRBD2|.
CASSFGSGSTYEQYF
TGTGCCAGCAGCTTTGGTAGCGGGAGCACCTACGAGCAGTACTTC
>TRBJ1-5|TRBV20-1|.|.
CSARDEGIYSNQPQHF
TGCAGTGCTAGAGATGAAGGAATCTATAGCAATCAGCCCCAGCATTTT
>TRBJ1-3|TRBV20-1|TRBD1|many
CSAGRTGGILSSGNTIYF
TGCAGTGCCGGACGGACAGGGGGGATACTGAGCTCTGGAAACACCATATATTTT
>TRBJ1-1|TRBV3-1|.|many
CASSQGSRENTEAFF
TGTGCCAGCAGCCAAGGGTCACGGGAGAACACTGAAGCTTTCTTT
>TRBJ2-7|TRBV11-2|.|.
CASSAPLKGPGEQYF
TGTGCCAGCAGCGCACCGTTGAAAGGACCGGGCGAGCAGTACTTC
>TRBJ2-7|TRBV19|.|.
CASSAVSRSYEQYF
TGTGCCAGTAGTGCCGTCAGCCGCTCCTACGAGCAGTACTTC
>TRBJ2-1|TRBV12-3/TRBV12-4|TRBD2|once
CASSFGGTSGMDAYNEQFF
TGTGCCAGCAGTTTCGGGGGGACTAGCGGGATGGACGCCTACAATGAGCAGTTCTTC
>TRBJ1-2|TRBV15|TRBD1|many
CATSSGTGNYGYTF
TGTGCCACCAGCTCGGGGACAGGGAACTATGGCTACACCTTC
>TRBJ2-3|TRBV6-5|.|.
CASSYSTRGWSTDTQYF
TGTGCCAGCAGTTACTCCACCCGGGGGTGGAGCACAGATACGCAGTATTTT
>TRBJ2-7|TRBV2|.|many
CASRGPSGSSYEQYF
TGTGCCAGCCGGGGGCCTAGCGGCAGCTCCTACGAGCAGTACTTC
>TRBJ2-2|TRBV5-1|.|once
CASSFRPGVRELFF
TGCGCCAGCAGCTTTCGACCCGGGGTCCGGGAGCTGTTTTTT
>TRBJ1-3|TRBV2|.|many
CASSRRSPPGNTIYF
TGTGCCAGCAGCCGAAGGTCCCCCCCTGGAAACACCATATATTTT
>TRBJ2-7|TRBV6-1|TRBD2|many
CASSPPGGGEQYF
TGTGCCAGCAGCCCTCCGGGGGGGGGCGAGCAGTACTTC
>TRBJ2-5|TRBV7-6|TRBD1|many
CASSLAGQGGETQYF
TGTGCCAGCAGCTTAGCGGGACAGGGGGGCGAGACCCAGTACTTC
>TRBJ2-1|TRBV19|TRBD2|.
CASSTWEGYNEQFF
TGTGCCAGTAGTACCTGGGAGGGGTACAATGAGCAGTTCTTC
>TRBJ2-7|TRBV14|.|few
CASSQVAGYEQYF
TGTGCCAGCAGCCAAGTGGCGGGATACGAGCAGTACTTC